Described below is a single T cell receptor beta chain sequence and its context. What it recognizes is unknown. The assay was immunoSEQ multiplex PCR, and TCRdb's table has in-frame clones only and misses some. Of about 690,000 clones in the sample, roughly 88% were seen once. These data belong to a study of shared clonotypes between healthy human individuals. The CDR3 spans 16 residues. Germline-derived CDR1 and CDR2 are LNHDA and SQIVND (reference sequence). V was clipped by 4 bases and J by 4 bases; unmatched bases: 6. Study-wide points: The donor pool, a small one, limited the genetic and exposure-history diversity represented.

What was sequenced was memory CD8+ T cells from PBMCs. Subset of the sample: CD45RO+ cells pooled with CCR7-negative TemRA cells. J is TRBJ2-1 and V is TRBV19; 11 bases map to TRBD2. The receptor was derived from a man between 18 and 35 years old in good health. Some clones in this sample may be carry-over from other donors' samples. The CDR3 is CASSSRGLAEYNEQFF. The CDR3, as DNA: TGTGCCAGTAGTAGCAGGGGACTAGCGGAGTACAATGAGCAGTTCTTC.